The present T cell receptor beta chain was sequenced within a study of cytomegalovirus exposure and HLA in healthy donors. Findings of the study overall: Across HLA loci, a later analysis found differing TCR association rates, with DRB1 most and HLA-C fewest. Among TCR beta chains, those listed as cytomegalovirus-associated numbered about 160. Exclusion as indistinguishable affected some V segments, including TRBV6-2 and TRBV6-3.

Comments on this clone: Its target is unknown.

The study ran its PCR with 60 Vbeta and 13 Jbeta primers. Using immunoSEQ multiplex PCR, the repertoire was profiled, and TCRdb retains in-frame clones only, with some absent. The sample lists around 170,000 clones; 81% were seen once. The J segment lost 2 bases and the V segment lost 4 bases, leaving 5 bases of the junction unmatched. The CDR3 is 14 amino acids. Per the germline V gene, CDR1 is MNHNY and CDR2 is SVGAGI (reference sequence). The receptor's source is a man aged 50 or older in good health and CMV-seropositive. The sample consisted of PBMCs. This sequence joins TRBV6-6 and TRBJ2-7, with 7 bases matching TRBD1. The CDR3 here is CASSSGTVTYEQYF. CDR3 nucleotides: TGTGCCAGCAGTTCAGGGACAGTAACCTACGAGCAGTACTTC.